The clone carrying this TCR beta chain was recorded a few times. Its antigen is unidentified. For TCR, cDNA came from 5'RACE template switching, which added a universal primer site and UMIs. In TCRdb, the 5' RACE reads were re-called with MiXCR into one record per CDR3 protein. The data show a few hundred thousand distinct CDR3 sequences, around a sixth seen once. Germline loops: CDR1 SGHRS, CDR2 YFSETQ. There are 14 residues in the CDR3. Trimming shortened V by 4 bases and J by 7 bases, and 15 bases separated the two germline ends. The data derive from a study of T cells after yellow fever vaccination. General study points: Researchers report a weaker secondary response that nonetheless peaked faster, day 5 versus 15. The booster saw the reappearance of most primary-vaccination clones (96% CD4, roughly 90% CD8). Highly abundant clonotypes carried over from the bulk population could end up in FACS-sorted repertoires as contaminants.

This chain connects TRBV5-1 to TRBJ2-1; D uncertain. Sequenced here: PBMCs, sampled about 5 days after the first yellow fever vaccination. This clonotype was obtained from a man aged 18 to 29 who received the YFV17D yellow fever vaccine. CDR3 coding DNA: TGCGCCAGCAGCCTGGCCCGGAGCTTGAATGAGCAGTTCTTC. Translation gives CASSLARSLNEQFF.